This TCR beta chain was recorded in a study of control samples from healthy donors and cancer patients. Profiled with immunoSEQ multiplex PCR; TCRdb holds only in-frame clones, not every one. The sample lists approximately 140,000 clones, roughly 92% occurring once. This CDR3 spans 13 amino acids. V shed 6 bases and J shed 0 bases, with 8 bases lying between them. Sequenced sample: blood. The sequence was obtained from a man aged 30-40 years in good health. The chain employs TRBV12-3 or TRBV12-4 and TRBJ1-1, with D tentatively TRBD1 (5 bases). CDR3 region: CASSRQMNTEAFF. DNA for the CDR3: TGTGCCAGCAGCCGACAGATGAACACTGAAGCTTTCTTT.